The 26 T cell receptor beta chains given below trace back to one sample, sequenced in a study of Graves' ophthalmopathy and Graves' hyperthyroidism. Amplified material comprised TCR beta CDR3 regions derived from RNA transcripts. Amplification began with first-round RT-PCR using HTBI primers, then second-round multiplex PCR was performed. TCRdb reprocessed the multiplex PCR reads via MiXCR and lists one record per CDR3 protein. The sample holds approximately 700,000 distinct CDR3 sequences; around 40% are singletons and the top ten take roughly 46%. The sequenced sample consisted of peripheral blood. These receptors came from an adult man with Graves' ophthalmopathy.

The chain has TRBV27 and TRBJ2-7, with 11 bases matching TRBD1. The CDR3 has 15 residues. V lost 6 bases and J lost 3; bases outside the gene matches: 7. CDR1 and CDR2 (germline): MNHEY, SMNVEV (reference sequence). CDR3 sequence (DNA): TGTGCCAGCAGGCCTGCGGGGACAGGGGGCTACGAGCAGTACTTC. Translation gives CASRPAGTGGYEQYF.

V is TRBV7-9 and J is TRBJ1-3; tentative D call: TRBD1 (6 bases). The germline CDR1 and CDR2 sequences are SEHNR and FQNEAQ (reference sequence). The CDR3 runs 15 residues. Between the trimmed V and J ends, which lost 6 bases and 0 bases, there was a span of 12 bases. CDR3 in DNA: TGTGCCAGCAGGGCCGGGACAACCTCTGGAAACACCATATATTTT. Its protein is CASRAGTTSGNTIYF.

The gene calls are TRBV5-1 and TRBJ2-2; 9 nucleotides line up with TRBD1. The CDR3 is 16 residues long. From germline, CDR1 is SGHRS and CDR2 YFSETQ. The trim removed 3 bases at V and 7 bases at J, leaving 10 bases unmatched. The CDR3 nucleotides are TGCGCCAGCAGCTACTCCGGGACAGGGCATAGCGGGGAGCTGTTTTTT. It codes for CASSYSGTGHSGELFF.

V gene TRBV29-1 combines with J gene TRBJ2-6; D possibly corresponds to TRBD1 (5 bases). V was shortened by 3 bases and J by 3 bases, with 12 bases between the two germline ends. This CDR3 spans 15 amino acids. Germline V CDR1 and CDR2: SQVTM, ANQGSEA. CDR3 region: CSVDSQGYGANVLTF. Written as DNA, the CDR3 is TGCAGCGTTGATTCCCAGGGCTATGGGGCCAACGTCCTGACTTTC.

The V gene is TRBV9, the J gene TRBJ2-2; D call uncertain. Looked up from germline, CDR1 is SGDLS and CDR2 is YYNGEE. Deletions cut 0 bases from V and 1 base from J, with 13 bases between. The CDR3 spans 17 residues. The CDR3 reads CASSVGSTTLNTGELFF. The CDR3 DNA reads TGTGCCAGCAGCGTAGGGTCCACAACCTTGAACACCGGGGAGCTGTTTTTT.

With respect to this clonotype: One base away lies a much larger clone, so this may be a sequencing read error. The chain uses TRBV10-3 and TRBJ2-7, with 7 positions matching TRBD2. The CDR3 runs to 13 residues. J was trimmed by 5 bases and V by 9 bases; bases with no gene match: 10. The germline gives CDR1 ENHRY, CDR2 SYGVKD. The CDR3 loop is CAISAGKGHEQYF. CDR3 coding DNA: TGTGCCATTTCAGCGGGAAAGGGGCACGAGCAGTACTTC.

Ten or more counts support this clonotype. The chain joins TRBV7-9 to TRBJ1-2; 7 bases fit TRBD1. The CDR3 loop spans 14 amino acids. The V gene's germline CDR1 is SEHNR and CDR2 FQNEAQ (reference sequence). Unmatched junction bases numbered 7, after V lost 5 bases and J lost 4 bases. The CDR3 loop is CASSPSGGTYGYTF. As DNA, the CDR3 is TGTGCCAGCAGCCCTTCAGGGGGAACCTATGGCTACACCTTC.

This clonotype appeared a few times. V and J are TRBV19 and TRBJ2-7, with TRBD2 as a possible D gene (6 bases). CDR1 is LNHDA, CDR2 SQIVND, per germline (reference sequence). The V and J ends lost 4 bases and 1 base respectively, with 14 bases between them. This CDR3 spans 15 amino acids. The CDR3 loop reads CASSKWDSGSYEQYF. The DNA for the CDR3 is TGTGCCAGTAGTAAGTGGGACTCGGGTTCCTACGAGCAGTACTTC. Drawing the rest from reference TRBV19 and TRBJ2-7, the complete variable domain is DGGITQSPKYLFRKEGQNVTLSCEQNLNHDAMYWYRQDPGQGLRLIYYSQIVNDFQKGDIAEGYSVSREKKESFPLTVTSAQKNPTAFYLCASSKWDSGSYEQYFGPGTRLTVT.

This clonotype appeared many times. The CDR3 coding sequence is TGTGCCATTGGAAGCGACAGGGGGTCCCATGGCTACACCTTC. Translated, it gives CAIGSDRGSHGYTF. This chain links TRBV10-3 with TRBJ1-2; TRBD1 aligns across 9 bases. After removal of 9 bases from V and 6 bases from J, the junction contained 11 bases not matched to a gene. The CDR3 has 14 amino acids. The germline V gene has CDR1 ENHRY and CDR2 SYGVKD.

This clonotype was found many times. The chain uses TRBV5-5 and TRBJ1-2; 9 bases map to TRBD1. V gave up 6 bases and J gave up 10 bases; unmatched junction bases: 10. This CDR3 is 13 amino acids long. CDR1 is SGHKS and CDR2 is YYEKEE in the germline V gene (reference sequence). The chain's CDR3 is CASNLPGQGAYTF. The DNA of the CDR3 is TGTGCCAGCAACTTACCGGGACAGGGCGCCTACACCTTC. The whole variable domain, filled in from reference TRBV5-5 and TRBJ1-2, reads DAGVTQSPTHLIKTRGQQVTLRCSPISGHKSVSWYQQVLGQGPQFIFQYYEKEERGRGNFPDRFSARQFPNYSSELNVNALLLGDSALYLCASNLPGQGAYTFGSGTRLTVV.

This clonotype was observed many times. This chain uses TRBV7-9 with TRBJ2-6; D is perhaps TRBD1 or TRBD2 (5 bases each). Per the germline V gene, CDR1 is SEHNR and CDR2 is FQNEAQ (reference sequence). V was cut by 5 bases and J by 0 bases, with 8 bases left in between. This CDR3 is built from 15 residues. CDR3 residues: CASSGGFSGANVLTF. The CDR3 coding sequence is TGTGCCAGCAGCGGGGGTTTCTCTGGGGCCAACGTCCTGACTTTC.

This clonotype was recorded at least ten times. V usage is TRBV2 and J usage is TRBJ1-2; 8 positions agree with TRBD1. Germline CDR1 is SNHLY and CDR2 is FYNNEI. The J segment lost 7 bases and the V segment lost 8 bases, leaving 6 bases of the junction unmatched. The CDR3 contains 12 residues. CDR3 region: CASRGQGAGYTF. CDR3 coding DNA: TGTGCCAGCCGAGGACAGGGTGCTGGCTACACCTTC.

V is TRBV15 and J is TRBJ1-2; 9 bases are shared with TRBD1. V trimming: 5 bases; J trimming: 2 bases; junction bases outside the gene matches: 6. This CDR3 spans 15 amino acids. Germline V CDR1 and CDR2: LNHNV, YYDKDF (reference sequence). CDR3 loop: CATSRSGQGNYGYTF. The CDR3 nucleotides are TGTGCCACCAGCCGGTCAGGACAGGGGAACTATGGCTACACCTTC.

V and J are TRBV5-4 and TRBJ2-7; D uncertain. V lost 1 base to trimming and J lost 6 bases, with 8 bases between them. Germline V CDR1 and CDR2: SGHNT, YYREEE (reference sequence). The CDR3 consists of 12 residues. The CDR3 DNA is TGTGCCAGCAGCTTGACTTTCGGCGAGCAGTACTTC. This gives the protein CASSLTFGEQYF.

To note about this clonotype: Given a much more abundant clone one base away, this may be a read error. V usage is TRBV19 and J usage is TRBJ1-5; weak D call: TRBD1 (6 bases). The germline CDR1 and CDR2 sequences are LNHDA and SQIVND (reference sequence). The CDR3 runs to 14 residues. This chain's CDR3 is CAGSIGQRNQPQHF. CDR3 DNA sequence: TGTGCCGGTAGTATCGGACAGAGAAATCAGCCCCAGCATTTT.

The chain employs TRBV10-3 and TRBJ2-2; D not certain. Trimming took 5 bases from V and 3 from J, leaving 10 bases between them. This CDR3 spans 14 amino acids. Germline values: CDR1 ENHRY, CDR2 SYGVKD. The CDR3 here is CAISLRPDTGELFF. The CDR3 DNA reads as TGTGCCATCAGTTTAAGACCGGACACCGGGGAGCTGTTTTTT.

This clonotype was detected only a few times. For the CDR3, the DNA is TGTGCCAGCAGCAACAGGGGATGGGGAACTGAAGCTTTCTTT. It yields the protein CASSNRGWGTEAFF. The V gene is TRBV11-2, the J gene TRBJ1-1; 7 bases are a match to TRBD1. The CDR3 totals 14 residues. Unmatched junction bases numbered 8, after V lost 5 bases and J lost 5 bases. Germline lookup yields CDR1 SGHAT and CDR2 FQNNGV.

This chain's CDR3 is CASSLYQTGLASPLHF. Written as DNA, the CDR3 is TGTGCCAGCAGCTTATACCAGACAGGGTTGGCTTCACCCCTCCACTTT. This chain joins TRBV5-6 and TRBJ1-6; TRBD1 matches at 7 bases. The CDR3 totals 16 residues. Germline V CDR1 and CDR2: SGHDT, YYEEEE. The ends lost 2 bases at V and 9 bases at J; junction bases unmatched: 11. Filled out from reference TRBV5-6 and TRBJ1-6, the complete variable domain reads DAGVTQSPTHLIKTRGQQVTLRCSPKSGHDTVSWYQQALGQGPQFIFQYYEEEERQRGNFPDRFSGHQFPNYSSELNVNALLLGDSALYLCASSLYQTGLASPLHFGNGTRLTVT.

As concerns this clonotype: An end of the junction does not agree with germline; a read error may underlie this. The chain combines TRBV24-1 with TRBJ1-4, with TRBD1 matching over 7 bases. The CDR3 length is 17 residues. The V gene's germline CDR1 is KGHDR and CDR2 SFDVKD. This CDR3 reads CASSFYGTVRSGEKLFF. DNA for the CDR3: TGTGCCAGCAGTTTCTACGGGACAGTGAGAAGTGGAGAAAAACTGTTTTTT.

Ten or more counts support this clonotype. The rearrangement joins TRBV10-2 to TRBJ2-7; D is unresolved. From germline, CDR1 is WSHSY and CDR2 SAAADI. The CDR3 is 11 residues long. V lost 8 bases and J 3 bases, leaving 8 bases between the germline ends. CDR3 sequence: CASRQSYEQYF. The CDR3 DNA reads TGCGCCAGCCGCCAGAGCTACGAGCAGTACTTC.

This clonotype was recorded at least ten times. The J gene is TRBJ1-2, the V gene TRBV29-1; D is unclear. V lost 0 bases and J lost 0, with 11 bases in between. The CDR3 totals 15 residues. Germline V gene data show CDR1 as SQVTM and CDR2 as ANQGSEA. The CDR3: CSVEDPNLANYGYTF. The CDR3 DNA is TGCAGCGTTGAAGATCCGAACCTAGCTAACTATGGCTACACCTTC.

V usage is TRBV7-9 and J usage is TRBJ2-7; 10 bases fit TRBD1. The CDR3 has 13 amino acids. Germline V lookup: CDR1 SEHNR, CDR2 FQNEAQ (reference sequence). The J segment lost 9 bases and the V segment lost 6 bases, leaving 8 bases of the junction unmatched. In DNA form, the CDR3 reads TGTGCCAGCAGACCCGGACAGGGGGAGGGGCAGTACTTC. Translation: CASRPGQGEGQYF.

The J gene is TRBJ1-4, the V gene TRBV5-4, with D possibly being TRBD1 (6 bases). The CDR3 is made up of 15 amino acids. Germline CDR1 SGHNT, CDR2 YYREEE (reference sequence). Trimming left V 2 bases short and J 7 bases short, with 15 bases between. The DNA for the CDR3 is TGTGCCAGCAGCTTTGGTGGGGGCCTGAGTGAAAAACTGTTTTTT. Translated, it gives CASSFGGGLSEKLFF.

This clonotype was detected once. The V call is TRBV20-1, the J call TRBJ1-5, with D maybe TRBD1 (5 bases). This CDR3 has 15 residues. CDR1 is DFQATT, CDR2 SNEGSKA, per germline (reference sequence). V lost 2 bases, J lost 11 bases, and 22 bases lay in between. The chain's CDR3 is CSARNVGGYQETQHF. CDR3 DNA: TGCAGTGCTAGAAACGTGGGGGGATACCAAGAGACCCAGCATTTT.

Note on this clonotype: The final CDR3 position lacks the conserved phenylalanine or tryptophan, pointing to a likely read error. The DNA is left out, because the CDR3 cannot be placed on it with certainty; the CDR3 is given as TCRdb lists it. The CDR3 protein is CASSPTRDRGY. The V and J genes are TRBV14 and TRBJ2-7; the listed D gene, TRBD1, was not tested against the DNA. The germline V gene has CDR1 SGHDN and CDR2 FVKESK. The CDR3 spans 11 amino acids, including both terminal residues.

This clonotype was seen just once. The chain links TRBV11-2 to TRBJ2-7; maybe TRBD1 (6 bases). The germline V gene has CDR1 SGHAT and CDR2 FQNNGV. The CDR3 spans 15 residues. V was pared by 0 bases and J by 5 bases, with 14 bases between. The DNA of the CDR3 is TGTGCCAGCAGCTTAGAGATGGACAGCTACGACGAGCAGTACTTC. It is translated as CASSLEMDSYDEQYF.